This T cell receptor beta chain is drawn from a study of cytomegalovirus exposure and HLA in healthy donors. Study-level background: Membership in the Caucasian-associated ancestry cluster was found for 75% to 90% of 300 to 500 genotyped donors.

This clone was observed a handful of times. The CDR3 loop spans 10 amino acids. Germline V lookup: CDR1 DFQATT, CDR2 SNEGSKA (reference sequence). V lost 3 bases to trimming and J lost 7 bases, with 6 bases between them. PCR primers comprised 60 Vbeta and 13 Jbeta primers. Per the authors' pipeline: About 11 million of the 60 million to 90 million unique TCR beta chains counted in a later analysis were shared. Sequencing was performed with immunoSEQ multiplex PCR; in TCRdb, only in-frame clones are kept and a portion is missing. D and trimming come from the DNA, and the V and J calls and clone size come from that table. The repertoire has about 200,000 clones, approximately 80% of them found once; the top ten carry 2.9%.

This clonotype was sampled from a man aged 25-45 years in good health and CMV-seronegative. Material for sequencing was PBMCs. V usage is TRBV20-1 and J usage is TRBJ1-1; D ambiguous. The CDR3 coding sequence is TGCAGTGCTAGTTTCCATGAAGCTTTCTTT. It codes for CSASFHEAFF.